This TCR beta chain was captured by sequencing in a study of blood T cell repertoires in COVID-19. Germline V gene sequence: CDR1 LGHDT, CDR2 YNNKEL (reference sequence). V was pared by 1 base and J by 0 bases, with 2 bases of the junction left unmatched. The CDR3 is 18 residues long. Produced via immunoSEQ multiplex PCR; TCRdb's table is partial and in-frame only. The table lists around 300,000 clones, 80% to 90% of them singletons. The clonotype comes from a woman aged 70-85 years with acute or convalescent COVID-19. The chain uses TRBV3-1 (or the pseudogene TRBV3-2) and TRBJ1-6; 11 nucleotides align to TRBD1. Sequencing input: peripheral blood. The CDR3: CASSQGTGGPSYNSPLHF. DNA for the CDR3: TGTGCCAGCAGCCAAGGGACAGGGGGCCCCTCCTATAATTCACCCCTCCACTTT.